This TCR beta chain was captured in a study of blood T cell repertoires in COVID-19. The V and J ends lost 5 bases and 6 bases, in that order; junction bases with no gene match: 7. Germline V lookup: CDR1 ENHRY, CDR2 SYGVKD. CDR3 length: 14 amino acids. This clone appeared a few times. Measured with immunoSEQ multiplex PCR; TCRdb has only the in-frame clones, and not every one. The table lists approximately 170,000 clones, around 90% of them singletons. This chain uses TRBV10-3 with TRBJ2-7; TRBD1 aligns across 10 bases. This receptor was taken from a woman aged 80 or over with COVID-19, enrolled during active disease. The sample taken for sequencing was peripheral blood. The CDR3 loop reads CAISPRDRGGEQYF. The CDR3 DNA reads TGTGCCATCAGTCCGCGGGACAGGGGTGGCGAGCAGTACTTC.